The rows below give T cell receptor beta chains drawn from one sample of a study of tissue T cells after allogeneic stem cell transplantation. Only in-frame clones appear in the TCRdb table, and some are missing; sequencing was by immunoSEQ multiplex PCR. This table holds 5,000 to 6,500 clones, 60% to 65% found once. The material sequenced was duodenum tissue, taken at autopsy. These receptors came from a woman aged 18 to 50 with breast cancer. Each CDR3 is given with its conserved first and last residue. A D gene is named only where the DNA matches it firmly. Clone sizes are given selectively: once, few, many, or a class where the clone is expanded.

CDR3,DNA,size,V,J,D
CASSYVGGAYEQYF,TGTGCCAGCAGTTACGTTGGGGGTGCCTACGAGCAGTACTTC,few,TRBV6-2/TRBV6-3,TRBJ2-7,-
CASSSPGLAPYEQYF,TGTGCCAGCAGTTCCCCGGGACTAGCGCCCTACGAGCAGTACTTC,-,TRBV6-2/TRBV6-3,TRBJ2-7,TRBD2
CATSIGNAPEETQYF,TGTGCCACCAGCATCGGGAACGCTCCGGAAGAGACCCAGTACTTC,-,TRBV15,TRBJ2-5,-
CASRNGIGYEQYF,TGTGCCAGCAGGAACGGGATAGGCTACGAGCAGTACTTC,-,TRBV7-2,TRBJ2-7,-
CSVHAASEVGELFF,TGCAGCGTCCACGCGGCTAGCGAGGTCGGGGAGCTGTTTTTT,-,TRBV29-1,TRBJ2-2,-
CASSLIRYEQETQYF,TGTGCCAGCAGCTTAATTCGGTATGAACAAGAGACCCAGTACTTC,-,TRBV7-2,TRBJ2-5,-
CASSLGGGGGETQYF,TGCGCCAGCAGCCTAGGCGGGGGTGGAGGAGAGACCCAGTACTTC,-,TRBV4-3,TRBJ2-5,TRBD2
CASSLVAISYEQYF,TGTGCCAGCAGCTTGGTTGCGATTTCCTACGAGCAGTACTTC,few,TRBV5-6,TRBJ2-7,-
CASSDQGAGQTYGYTF,TGTGCCAGCAGTGATCAGGGGGCGGGACAGACCTATGGCTACACCTTC,-,TRBV2,TRBJ1-2,TRBD1
CASSLPSGNEQFF,TGTGCCAGCAGCTTGCCCTCGGGCAATGAGCAGTTCTTC,-,TRBV5-5,TRBJ2-1,-
CASSESFPNTGELFF,TGTGCCAGCAGTGAAAGTTTCCCGAACACCGGGGAGCTGTTTTTT,-,TRBV6-1,TRBJ2-2,-
CASSLERLSYEQYF,TGTGCCAGCAGTTTAGAGAGACTGTCCTACGAGCAGTACTTC,few,TRBV27,TRBJ2-7,-
CASSHRSSTEAFF,TGTGCCAGCAGCCATCGTAGCTCGACTGAAGCTTTCTTT,-,TRBV13,TRBJ1-1,-
CASKTTGEGGYTF,TGTGCCAGCAAGACGACCGGGGAAGGTGGCTACACCTTC,-,TRBV28,TRBJ1-2,-
CASSRWTAFNQPQHF,TGTGCCAGCAGCCGGTGGACAGCTTTCAATCAGCCCCAGCATTTT,-,TRBV7-2,TRBJ1-5,-
CASSQGTSGNQPQHF,TGTGCCAGCAGCCAGGGAACCTCGGGCAATCAGCCCCAGCATTTT,-,TRBV7-2,TRBJ1-5,-
CASNPSTSGGWGTQYF,TGTGCCAGCAACCCCTCGACTAGCGGGGGGTGGGGTACGCAGTATTTT,-,TRBV2,TRBJ2-3,TRBD2
CASSEIGGNYGYTF,TGTGCCAGCAGTGAAATAGGGGGCAACTATGGCTACACCTTC,-,TRBV6-1,TRBJ1-2,TRBD1
CASSAGTGTFGSGYTF,TGTGCCAGCTCCGCCGGGACAGGGACCTTTGGAAGTGGCTACACCTTC,-,TRBV18,TRBJ1-2,TRBD1
CAITKDRGNTEAFF,TGTGCCATCACTAAGGACAGGGGGAACACTGAAGCTTTCTTT,-,TRBV10-3,TRBJ1-1,TRBD1
CASSQLVLLRGSYNEQFF,TGTGCCAGCAGCCAATTAGTCTTGTTAAGAGGTTCCTACAATGAGCAGTTCTTC,-,TRBV16,TRBJ2-1,-
CSVQDRGKAFF,TGCAGCGTTCAGGACAGGGGAAAAGCTTTCTTT,-,TRBV29-1,TRBJ1-1,TRBD1